A selection of T cell receptor beta chains follows, all from one sample in a study of identical twins. TCRdb called the 5' RACE reads again in MiXCR, with one record for every CDR3 protein. The sample lists 700,000 or so distinct CDR3 sequences, 8.6% seen once, with around 0.98% in the top ten. The data also belong to a second study, concerning yellow fever vaccine responses in identical twins.

Sequenced material: PBMCs. These receptors all come from a young woman in good health. CDR3s include the opening cysteine and the closing phenylalanine or tryptophan. D genes are given only for firm matches. Clone size is shown for a subset of rows, as once, few, many or a class of expanded clone.

clone size	J gene	D gene	V gene	CDR3 DNA	CDR3 protein
many	TRBJ1-3	-	TRBV7-9	TGTGCCAGCAGCTTACCGGGACCCACCATATATTTT	CASSLPGPTIYF
many	TRBJ2-1	TRBD2	TRBV7-9	TGTGCCAGCACATACGGGACTAGCGACTACAATGAGCAGTTCTTC	CASTYGTSDYNEQFF
few	TRBJ2-5	TRBD2	TRBV11-2	TGTGCCAGCAGCTTAGTGTTCAGCGGGGGGGGCACACCACCATCTGAGACCCAGTACTTC	CASSLVFSGGGTPPSETQYF
-	TRBJ2-3	TRBD2	TRBV28	TGTGCCAGCAGCTCCCCCAGCGGGAGGGCCGTAGATACGCAGTATTTT	CASSSPSGRAVDTQYF
many	TRBJ1-5	TRBD1	TRBV12-3/TRBV12-4	TGTGCCAGCAGTTGGGGACAGGGAAAAGGGAGCAATCAGCCCCAGCATTTT	CASSWGQGKGSNQPQHF
-	TRBJ2-5	-	TRBV6-1	TGTGCCAGCTCTAGTGCGGGGAACCAAGAGACCCAGTACTTC	CASSSAGNQETQYF
-	TRBJ2-3	TRBD1	TRBV12-3/TRBV12-4	TGTGCCAGCAGGCATGGACAGGGGGCTGGCACAGATACGCAGTATTTT	CASRHGQGAGTDTQYF
many	TRBJ1-5	-	TRBV3-1	TGTGCCAGCAGCCAAGGTGTGGGGGACAATCAGCCCCAGCATTTT	CASSQGVGDNQPQHF
-	TRBJ1-5	TRBD1	TRBV6-2/TRBV6-3	TGTGCCAGCAGTTACTGGGAGGGGGCTCAGCCCCAGCATTTT	CASSYWEGAQPQHF
-	TRBJ2-7	TRBD2	TRBV6-1	TGTGCCAGCAGTCCCACGCTAGCGGGGATATATTTCGAGCAGTACTTC	CASSPTLAGIYFEQYF
many	TRBJ2-2	-	TRBV10-3	TGTGCCATCAGTGAGTCTGAAGGCACCGGGGAGCTGTTTTTT	CAISESEGTGELFF
-	TRBJ2-5	TRBD2	TRBV6-5	TGTGCCAGCAGTTACGGGGGGTTTAGGACTAGCGGTGGGGAGACCCAGTACTTC	CASSYGGFRTSGGETQYF
few	TRBJ2-1	TRBD2	TRBV4-3	TGCGCCAGCAGCCAGGACCTAGCGGGGAGCTCCTACAATGAGCAGTTCTTC	CASSQDLAGSSYNEQFF
few	TRBJ2-5	-	TRBV20-1	TGCAGTACTATTGGCCGCGGACAAGAGACCCAGTACTTC	CSTIGRGQETQYF
many	TRBJ2-1	TRBD2	TRBV2	TGTGCCAGCAGCCCGCTAGCGGGAGTACCAAATGAGCAGTTCTTC	CASSPLAGVPNEQFF
-	TRBJ2-7	TRBD1	TRBV12-3/TRBV12-4	TGTGCCAGCAGTCTTTGGGATTGGGACAGGGACCCTAGCGAGCAGTACTTC	CASSLWDWDRDPSEQYF
-	TRBJ2-7	TRBD2	TRBV29-1	TGCAGCGTTCGCACTAGCGGTCCTTACGAGCAGTACTTC	CSVRTSGPYEQYF
-	TRBJ2-1	-	TRBV20-1	TGCAGTGCTAGAGGTGCCGAGAGCTCCTACAATGAGCAGTTCTTC	CSARGAESSYNEQFF
-	TRBJ2-2	TRBD2	TRBV7-2	TGTGCCAGCAGCTTATCTAGCGGGAGAGTGGCCGGGGAGCTGTTTTTT	CASSLSSGRVAGELFF
-	TRBJ2-5	TRBD2	TRBV25-1	TGTGCCAGCAGTGAAATCGGGCTAGCGGGAACCCAGTACTTC	CASSEIGLAGTQYF
many	TRBJ2-1	-	TRBV24-1	TGTGCCACCAGTGACTCCGACGGGACCCTCTACAATGAGCAGTTCTTC	CATSDSDGTLYNEQFF
-	TRBJ1-1	-	TRBV10-3	TGTGCCATCGGTAGGCGGATGAACACTGAAGCTTTCTTT	CAIGRRMNTEAFF
-	TRBJ2-1	TRBD2	TRBV6-1	TGTGCCAGCAGTGGAGAGACTAGCTGGGCAGTAAATGAGCAGTTCTTC	CASSGETSWAVNEQFF
few	TRBJ2-1	TRBD2	TRBV20-1	TGCAGTGCTAGCCCGCGGGAGAGGTTCAATGAGCAGTTCTTC	CSASPRERFNEQFF
-	TRBJ2-7	-	TRBV7-2	TGTGCCAGCAGCTCCCTGGTGGGTACCTCTAGGGCGTACGAGCAGTACTTC	CASSSLVGTSRAYEQYF
few	TRBJ2-7	-	TRBV7-2	TGTGCCAGCAGCTTCCCAGCCTACGAGCAGTACTTC	CASSFPAYEQYF
few	TRBJ1-1	-	TRBV9	TGTGCCAGCAGCGTAGTGGGGGGGATGAACACTGAAGCTTTCTTT	CASSVVGGMNTEAFF
few	TRBJ2-1	-	TRBV4-3	TGCGCCAGCAGCCAAGATGTGGGCAGGGATTGGTGGGAGCAGTTCTTC	CASSQDVGRDWWEQFF
-	TRBJ2-7	-	TRBV28	TGTGCCAGCAATCTTGGACCTTTCGACGAGCAGTACTTC	CASNLGPFDEQYF
few	TRBJ2-2	-	TRBV5-4	TGTGCCAGCAGCGCGGACGGCGGTTCAGCCGGGGAGCTGTTTTTT	CASSADGGSAGELFF
-	TRBJ1-4	TRBD1	TRBV5-1	TGCGCCAGCAGCCGCCAGGGGGCGGATAATGAAAAACTGTTTTTT	CASSRQGADNEKLFF
-	TRBJ1-1	-	TRBV7-9	TGTGCCAGCAGCTTAGCGACAGGCGGGTCTGAAGCTTTCTTT	CASSLATGGSEAFF
many	TRBJ2-1	TRBD2	TRBV29-1	TGCAGCGTTGGGGGTGAGGGAGGGCCTCAGTTCTTC	CSVGGEGGPQFF
many	TRBJ2-3	-	TRBV12-3/TRBV12-4	TGTGCCAGCTCCTCACGGGAGTCCCCAGATACGCAGTATTTT	CASSSRESPDTQYF
many	TRBJ2-1	-	TRBV12-3/TRBV12-4	TGTGCCAGCAGTCCGTCCAGGGAGCAGTTCTTC	CASSPSREQFF
many	TRBJ2-1	TRBD1	TRBV27	TGTGCCAGCAGTTTAGATCGGGACAGGGGCTCCTACAATGAGCAGTTCTTC	CASSLDRDRGSYNEQFF
many	TRBJ2-2	-	TRBV5-1	TGCGCCAGCAGCTTGGTGGCGCCGAACACCGGGGAGCTGTTTTTT	CASSLVAPNTGELFF
-	TRBJ2-4	TRBD1	TRBV6-2/TRBV6-3	TGTGCCAGCAGTTACGCGGGACAGGGAAACATTCAGTACTTC	CASSYAGQGNIQYF
few	TRBJ1-6	-	TRBV7-2	TGTGCCAGCAGCTCCCAGGCAGGGAGCAATTCACCCCTCCACTTT	CASSSQAGSNSPLHF
few	TRBJ1-5	-	TRBV2	TGTGCCAGCAGTGCCGGGGGGGCTCAGCCCCAGCATTTT	CASSAGGAQPQHF
few	TRBJ1-4	-	TRBV10-2	TGCGCCAGCAGTGAGTCCGGCGGGAAGGGAACTAATGAAAAACTGTTTTTT	CASSESGGKGTNEKLFF
few	TRBJ2-2	TRBD2	TRBV5-6	TGTGCCAGCAGCTTGTCACTAGCGGTATACACCGGGGAGCTGTTTTTT	CASSLSLAVYTGELFF
many	TRBJ1-2	-	TRBV5-5	TGTGCCAGCAGCCCTGCGGGGGTTAACTATGGCTACACCTTC	CASSPAGVNYGYTF
few	TRBJ2-1	TRBD2	TRBV2	TGTGCCAGCCGAGGGACTAGCGGGGGACTCTCCTACAATGAGCAGTTCTTC	CASRGTSGGLSYNEQFF
many	TRBJ2-3	-	TRBV12-3/TRBV12-4	TGTGCCAGCAGTTTCCTGGCGAGCACAGATACGCAGTATTTT	CASSFLASTDTQYF
few	TRBJ2-7	-	TRBV12-5	TGTGCTAGCTTAACCGGGGGCAGGAGCTCCTACGAGCAGTACTTC	CASLTGGRSSYEQYF
many	TRBJ1-5	TRBD1	TRBV20-1	TGCAGTGCTACCGAGACAGGGGCTGGTCAGCCCCAGCATTTT	CSATETGAGQPQHF
many	TRBJ2-4	-	TRBV5-5	TGTGCCAGCAGCTTGGTGGGACTAGCCAAAAACATTCAGTACTTC	CASSLVGLAKNIQYF
many	TRBJ2-1	TRBD2	TRBV6-1	TGTGCCAGCAGCCCGGGACTAGGTTTTCATGAGCAGTTCTTC	CASSPGLGFHEQFF
few	TRBJ2-3	TRBD2	TRBV29-1	TGCAGCGGGACTAGCGGGAGTTTGACAGATACGCAGTATTTT	CSGTSGSLTDTQYF